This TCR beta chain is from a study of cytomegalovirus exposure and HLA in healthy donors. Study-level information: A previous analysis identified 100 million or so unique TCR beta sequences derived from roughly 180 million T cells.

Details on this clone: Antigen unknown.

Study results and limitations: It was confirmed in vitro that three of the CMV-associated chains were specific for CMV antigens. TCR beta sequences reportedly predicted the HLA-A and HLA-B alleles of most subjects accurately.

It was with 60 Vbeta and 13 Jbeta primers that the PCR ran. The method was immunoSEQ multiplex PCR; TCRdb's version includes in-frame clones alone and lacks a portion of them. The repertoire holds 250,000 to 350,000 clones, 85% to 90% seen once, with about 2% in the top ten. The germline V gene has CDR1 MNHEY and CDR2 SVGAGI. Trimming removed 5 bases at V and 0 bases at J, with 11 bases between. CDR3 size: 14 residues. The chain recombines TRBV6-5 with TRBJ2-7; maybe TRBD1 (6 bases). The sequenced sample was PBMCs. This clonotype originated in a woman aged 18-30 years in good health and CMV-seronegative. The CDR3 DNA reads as TGTGCCAGCAGTCCCACAGGGAACTCCTACGAGCAGTACTTC. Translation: CASSPTGNSYEQYF.